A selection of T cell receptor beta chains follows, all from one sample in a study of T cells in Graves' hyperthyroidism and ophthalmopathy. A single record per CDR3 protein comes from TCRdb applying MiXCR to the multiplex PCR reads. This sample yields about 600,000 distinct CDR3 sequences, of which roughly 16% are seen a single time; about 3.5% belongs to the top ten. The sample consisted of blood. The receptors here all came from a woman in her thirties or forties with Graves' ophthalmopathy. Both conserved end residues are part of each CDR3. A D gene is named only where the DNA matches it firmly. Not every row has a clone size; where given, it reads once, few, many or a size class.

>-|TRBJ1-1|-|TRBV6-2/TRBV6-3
CAVGLSSTEAFF
TGTGCCGTCGGACTGTCCTCCACTGAAGCTTTCTTT
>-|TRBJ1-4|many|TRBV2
CASSGGNEKLFF
TGTGCCAGCAGTGGGGGGAATGAAAAACTGTTTTTT
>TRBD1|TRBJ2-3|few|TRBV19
CASSTTGDTDTQYF
TGTGCCAGTAGTACGACAGGGGACACAGATACGCAGTATTTT
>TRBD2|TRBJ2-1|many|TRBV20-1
CSARDRGLAGAFSGYNEQFF
TGCAGTGCTAGAGATAGGGGACTAGCGGGAGCCTTTTCTGGCTACAATGAGCAGTTCTTC
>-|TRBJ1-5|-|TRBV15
CATRPRGLNQPQHF
TGTGCCACCCGTCCTAGGGGCCTTAATCAGCCCCAGCATTTT
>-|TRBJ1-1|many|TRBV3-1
CASSQDSVTEAFF
TGTGCCAGCAGCCAAGACAGTGTAACTGAAGCTTTCTTT
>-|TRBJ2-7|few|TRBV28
CASRPPPGPYEQYF
TGTGCCAGCAGACCACCCCCGGGCCCCTACGAGCAGTACTTC
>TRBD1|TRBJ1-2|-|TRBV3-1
CASSPRGEDGYTF
TGTGCCAGCAGCCCCAGGGGGGAAGATGGCTACACCTTC
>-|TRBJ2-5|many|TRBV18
CASSPPSRVGETQYF
TGTGCCAGCTCACCCCCTTCCCGTGTTGGCGAGACCCAGTACTTC
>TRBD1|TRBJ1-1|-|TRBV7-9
CASSPDRDVRAFF
TGTGCCAGCAGCCCCGACAGGGACGTTAGGGCTTTCTTT
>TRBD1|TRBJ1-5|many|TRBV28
CASSFNRGNNQPQHF
TGTGCCAGCAGTTTCAACAGGGGGAACAATCAGCCCCAGCATTTT
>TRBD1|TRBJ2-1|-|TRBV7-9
CASSSGQALFYNEQFF
TGTGCCAGCAGTTCAGGACAGGCCCTTTTCTACAATGAGCAGTTCTTC
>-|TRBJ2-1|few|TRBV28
CASLPGSSYNEQFF
TGTGCCAGCCTTCCCGGGAGCTCCTACAATGAGCAGTTCTTC
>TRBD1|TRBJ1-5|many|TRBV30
CAWSGGQGGQPQHF
TGTGCCTGGAGCGGGGGACAGGGAGGTCAGCCCCAGCATTTT
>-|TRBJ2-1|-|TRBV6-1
CASKGPGNEQFF
TGTGCCAGCAAGGGGCCGGGCAATGAGCAGTTCTTC
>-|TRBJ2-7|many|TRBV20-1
CSGRLRDGLEQYF
TGCAGTGGCAGACTCAGGGACGGCCTCGAGCAGTACTTC
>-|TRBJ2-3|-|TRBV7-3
CASSLTPGRDTDTQYF
TGTGCCAGCAGCTTAACACCGGGACGGGACACAGATACGCAGTATTTT
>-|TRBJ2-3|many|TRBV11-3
CASSFGRVDTQYF
TGTGCCAGCAGCTTCGGGCGGGTGGATACGCAGTATTTT
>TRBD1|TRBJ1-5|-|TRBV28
CASSRSQGARNQPQHF
TGTGCCAGCAGTCGTTCACAGGGGGCGCGGAATCAGCCCCAGCATTTT
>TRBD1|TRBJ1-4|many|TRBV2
CASRGQGNEKLFF
TGTGCCAGCAGGGGACAGGGTAATGAAAAACTGTTTTTT
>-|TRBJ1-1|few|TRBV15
CATSRAKNTEAFF
TGTGCCACCAGCAGAGCCAAGAACACTGAAGCTTTCTTT
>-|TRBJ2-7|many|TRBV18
CASSPPWGAASYEQYF
TGTGCCAGCTCACCACCGTGGGGGGCGGCCTCCTACGAGCAGTACTTC
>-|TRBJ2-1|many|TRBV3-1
CASSQDLWGGPKNEQFF
TGTGCCAGCAGCCAAGATCTATGGGGGGGGCCTAAGAATGAGCAGTTCTTC
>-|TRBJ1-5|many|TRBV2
CASSPSRRRSNQPQHF
TGTGCCAGCAGTCCCTCGCGAAGGCGTAGTAATCAGCCCCAGCATTTT
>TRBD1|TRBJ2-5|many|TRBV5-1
CASSLIQGEETQYF
TGCGCCAGCAGCTTGATACAGGGGGAAGAGACCCAGTACTTC
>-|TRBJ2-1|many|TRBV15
CATSTDWGRDHEQFF
TGTGCCACCAGCACCGACTGGGGGCGCGATCATGAGCAGTTCTTC
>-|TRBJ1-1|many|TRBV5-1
CASSSYRENTEAFF
TGCGCCAGCAGCTCTTACAGGGAGAACACTGAAGCTTTCTTT
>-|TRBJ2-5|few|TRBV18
CASSSRGLDQETQYF
TGTGCCAGCTCATCGAGAGGACTCGACCAAGAGACCCAGTACTTC
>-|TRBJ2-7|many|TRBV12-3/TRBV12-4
CASSFRDASYEQYF
TGTGCCAGCAGTTTCCGGGATGCCTCCTACGAGCAGTACTTC
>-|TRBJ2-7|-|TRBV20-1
CSARSDSDYEQYF
TGCAGTGCTAGAAGCGACAGCGACTACGAGCAGTACTTC
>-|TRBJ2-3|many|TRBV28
CASSSGGVSKSTDTQYF
TGTGCCAGCAGTTCAGGCGGGGTCTCAAAATCCACAGATACGCAGTATTTT
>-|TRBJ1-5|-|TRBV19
CASSIRDRYQPQHF
TGTGCCAGTAGTATCCGGGACCGTTATCAGCCCCAGCATTTT
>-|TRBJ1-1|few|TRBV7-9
CASRSGNLNTEAFF
TGTGCCAGCAGGTCCGGGAATCTGAACACTGAAGCTTTCTTT
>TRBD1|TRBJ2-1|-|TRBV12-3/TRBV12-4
CASSRHRDSNEQFF
TGTGCCAGCAGTAGACACCGGGACAGCAATGAGCAGTTCTTC
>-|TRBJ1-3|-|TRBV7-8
CASSGVGSGNTIYF
TGTGCCAGCAGCGGGGTGGGCTCTGGAAACACCATATATTTT
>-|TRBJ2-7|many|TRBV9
CASSERSTAYEQYF
TGTGCCAGCAGCGAACGATCCACGGCCTACGAGCAGTACTTC
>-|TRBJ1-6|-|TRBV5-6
CASSAEGRARWSPLHF
TGTGCCAGCAGCGCAGAGGGACGGGCTAGGTGGTCACCCCTCCACTTT
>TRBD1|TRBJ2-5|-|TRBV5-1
CASSSLKNTNRGETQYF
TGCGCCAGCAGCTCGCTAAAAAATACTAACAGGGGAGAGACCCAGTACTTC
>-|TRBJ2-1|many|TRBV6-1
CASSEAQGSYNEQFF
TGTGCCAGCAGTGAAGCGCAGGGGAGTTACAATGAGCAGTTCTTC
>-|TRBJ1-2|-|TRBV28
CASSPGGGAGGYTF
TGTGCCAGCAGCCCAGGTGGGGGGGCCGGGGGCTACACCTTC
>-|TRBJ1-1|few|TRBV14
CASSPWSGGTEAFF
TGTGCCAGCAGCCCTTGGTCCGGGGGCACTGAAGCTTTCTTT
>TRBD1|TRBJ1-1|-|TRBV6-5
CASSYTRQGTEAFF
TGTGCCAGCAGTTACACCAGACAGGGAACTGAAGCTTTCTTT
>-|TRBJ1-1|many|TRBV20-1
CSANGDTEAFF
TGCAGTGCTAATGGGGACACTGAAGCTTTCTTT
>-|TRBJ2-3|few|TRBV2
CASSQGQPGTDTQYF
TGTGCCAGCAGTCAGGGCCAACCGGGAACAGATACGCAGTATTTT
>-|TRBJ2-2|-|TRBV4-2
CASSQGSGPNTGELFF
TGTGCCAGCAGCCAAGGATCAGGTCCGAACACCGGGGAGCTGTTTTTT
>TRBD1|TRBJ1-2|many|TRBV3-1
CASSQASGGGYTF
TGTGCCAGCAGCCAAGCCTCAGGGGGGGGCTACACCTTC
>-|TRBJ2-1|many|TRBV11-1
CASSTYEGGQPYNEQFF
TGTGCCAGCAGCACCTATGAGGGGGGACAGCCTTACAATGAGCAGTTCTTC
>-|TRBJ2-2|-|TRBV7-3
CASSSTRGDTGELFF
TGTGCCAGCAGCTCCACCAGGGGTGACACCGGGGAGCTGTTTTTT
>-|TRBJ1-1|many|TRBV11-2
CASSLGGGQVTEAFF
TGTGCCAGCAGCTTGGGGGGGGGGCAGGTCACTGAAGCTTTCTTT